The clone carrying this TCR beta chain was found once. The table came from immunoSEQ multiplex PCR; TCRdb's copy has only in-frame clones and leaves some out. The top ten hold less than 0.45% of the sample, which has roughly 40,000 clones, 80% to 95% seen once. The V and J ends lost 0 bases and 1 base respectively, with 8 bases between them. The CDR3 is made up of 14 amino acids. Germline V gene sequence: CDR1 GTSNPN, CDR2 SVGIG (reference sequence). This record comes from a study of T cell changes during pregnancy in multiple sclerosis. The rearrangement joins TRBV30 to TRBJ2-3; D remains unclear. This specimen was CD4+ T cells from peripheral blood mononuclear cells, taken in the third trimester of pregnancy. The clonotype originates from a female donor with multiple sclerosis, enrolled in a pregnancy study. CDR3 protein: CAWSVRGRTDTQYF. The CDR3 DNA follows: TGTGCCTGGAGTGTGCGCGGCCGCACAGATACGCAGTATTTT.